This T cell receptor beta chain is drawn from a study of T cells in narcolepsy listed by TCRdb under 2018. Regarding the research as a whole: The study enrolled patients with narcolepsy type 1 or type 2 (NT1, NT2) together with healthy control donors. The study sought autoreactive T cells targeting hypocretin neuron self-antigens (hypocretin, TRIB2) in narcolepsy patients, using TCR Vbeta sequencing to track clonotypes in blood and CSF.

For TCR Vbeta sequencing, memory CD4+ T cells were sorted ex vivo from the peripheral blood of narcolepsy patients and healthy controls. This clone showed up just once. What antigen it recognizes has not been identified. Base qualities are not at hand, and no much larger clone is one base apart. Beyond this particular receptor, the publication reports: Numbers of sequenced blood memory CD4+ clonotypes were comparable, averaging approximately 40,000 in patients and roughly 30,000 in controls. According to the report, autoreactive clonotypes were detected serially in the blood of the same patients and of different patients, but not in healthy controls. Plots that compared CSF and blood CD4+ T cell clonotypes from the same patient highlighted HCRT-specific and TRIB2-specific autoreactive clonotypes. No sequences matching autoreactive T cell clones were present in some of the blood memory CD4+ repertoires from patients and controls.

The library was made by the immunoSEQ multiplex PCR assay. TCRdb stores this immuneACCESS table with in-frame sequences only. Part of the clones is absent; in the studies checked, under half of the shortfall reflects unresolved V genes, and no reason is known for the rest. The sample table lists 15,000 to 20,000 clones, 86% of them with a count of one. The ten largest clones take up about 0.77% of the sample. This receptor was obtained from a human donor in good health. Sequences were obtained from memory (CD45RA-) CD4+ T cells from blood. This specimen's cell subset or site label, per the study, means: memory T cells sorted ex vivo from peripheral blood.

The CDR3 protein: CATRLPGATNEKLFF. The sequenced DNA is TGTGCCACCAGACTCCCAGGGGCAACTAATGAAAAACTGTTTTTT. Rearrangement joined TRBV28 to TRBJ1-4, with a tentative D gene TRBD1 over 6 matching bases. V is reduced by 10 bases and J by 0 bases, leaving a spacing of 15 bases between them. The germline V gene sets CDR1 to MDHEN and CDR2 to SYDVKM. From the cysteine up to the phenylalanine, the CDR3 has a length of 15 residues. The read is trimmed to its CDR3 DNA, 45 bases read in frame from base 1.